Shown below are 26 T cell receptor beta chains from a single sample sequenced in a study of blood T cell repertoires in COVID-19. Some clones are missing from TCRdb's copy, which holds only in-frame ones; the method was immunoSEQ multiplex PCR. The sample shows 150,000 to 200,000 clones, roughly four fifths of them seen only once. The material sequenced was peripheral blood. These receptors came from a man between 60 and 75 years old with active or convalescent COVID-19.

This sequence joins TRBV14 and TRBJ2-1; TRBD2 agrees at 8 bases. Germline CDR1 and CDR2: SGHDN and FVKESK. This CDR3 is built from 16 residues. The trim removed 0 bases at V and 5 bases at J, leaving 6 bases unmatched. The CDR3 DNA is TGTGCCAGCAGCCAAGATGCGACTAGCGTTAACAATGAGCAGTTCTTC. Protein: CASSQDATSVNNEQFF.

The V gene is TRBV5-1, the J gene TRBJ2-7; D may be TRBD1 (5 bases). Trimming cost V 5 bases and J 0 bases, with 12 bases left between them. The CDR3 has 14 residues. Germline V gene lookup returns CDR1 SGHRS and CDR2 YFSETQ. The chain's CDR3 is CASRDTGSSYEQYF. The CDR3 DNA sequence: TGCGCCAGCAGGGACACCGGAAGCTCCTACGAGCAGTACTTC.

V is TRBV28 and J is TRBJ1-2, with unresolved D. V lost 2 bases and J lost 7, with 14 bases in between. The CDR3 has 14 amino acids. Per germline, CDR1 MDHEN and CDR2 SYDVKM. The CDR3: CASSLTSGSRGYTF. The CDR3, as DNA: TGTGCCAGCAGTTTAACATCGGGGTCGCGTGGCTACACCTTC.

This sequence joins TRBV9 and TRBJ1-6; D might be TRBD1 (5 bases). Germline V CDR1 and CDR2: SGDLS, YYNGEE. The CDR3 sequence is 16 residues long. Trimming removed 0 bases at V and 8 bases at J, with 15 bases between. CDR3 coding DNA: TGTGCCAGCAGCGTAGGATCCGGGACTCCGGATTCACCCCTCCACTTT. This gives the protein CASSVGSGTPDSPLHF.

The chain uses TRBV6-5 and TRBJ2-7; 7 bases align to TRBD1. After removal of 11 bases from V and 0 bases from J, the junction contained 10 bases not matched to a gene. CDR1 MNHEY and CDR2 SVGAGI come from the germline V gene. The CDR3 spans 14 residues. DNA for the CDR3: TGTGCCGTAGGTCCGACAGGGAGCTCCTACGAGCAGTACTTC. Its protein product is CAVGPTGSSYEQYF.

CDR3 sequence reads: CASSATGTGGNSPLHF. Written as DNA, the CDR3 is TGTGCCAGTAGTGCTACTGGGACAGGGGGGAATTCACCCCTCCACTTT. This chain joins TRBV19 and TRBJ1-6; 11 bases are shared with TRBD1. J gave up 7 bases and V 5 bases, and 7 bases lay outside the gene matches. The CDR3 is 16 amino acids. Germline lookup yields CDR1 LNHDA and CDR2 SQIVND (reference sequence). The full variable domain, in which reference TRBV19 and TRBJ1-6 provide the parts outside the CDR3, is DGGITQSPKYLFRKEGQNVTLSCEQNLNHDAMYWYRQDPGQGLRLIYYSQIVNDFQKGDIAEGYSVSREKKESFPLTVTSAQKNPTAFYLCASSATGTGGNSPLHFGNGTRLTVT.

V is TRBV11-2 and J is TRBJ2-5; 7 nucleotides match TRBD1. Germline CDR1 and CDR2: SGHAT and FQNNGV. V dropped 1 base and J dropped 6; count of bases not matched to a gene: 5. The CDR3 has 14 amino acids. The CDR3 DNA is TGTGCCAGCAGCTTAGTCACAGGGGTACAGACCCAGTACTTC. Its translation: CASSLVTGVQTQYF.

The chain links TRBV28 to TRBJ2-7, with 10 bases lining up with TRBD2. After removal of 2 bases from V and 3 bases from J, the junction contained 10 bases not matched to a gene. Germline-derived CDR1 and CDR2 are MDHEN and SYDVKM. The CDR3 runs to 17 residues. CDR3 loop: CASSLGAGGPGRYEQYF. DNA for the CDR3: TGTGCCAGCAGTTTAGGAGCGGGAGGGCCGGGCCGCTACGAGCAGTACTTC.

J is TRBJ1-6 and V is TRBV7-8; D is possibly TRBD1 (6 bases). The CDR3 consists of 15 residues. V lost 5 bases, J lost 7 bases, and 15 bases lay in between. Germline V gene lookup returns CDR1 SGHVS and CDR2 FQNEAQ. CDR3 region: CASSEQGIGNSPLHF. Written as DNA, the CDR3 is TGTGCCAGCAGCGAACAGGGTATCGGCAATTCACCCCTCCACTTT.

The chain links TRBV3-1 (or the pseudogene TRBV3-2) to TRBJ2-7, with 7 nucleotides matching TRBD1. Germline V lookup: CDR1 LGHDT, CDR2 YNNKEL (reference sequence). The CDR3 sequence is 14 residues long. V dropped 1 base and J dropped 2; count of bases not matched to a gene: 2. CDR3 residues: CASSQGQGTYEQYF. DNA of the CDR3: TGTGCCAGCAGCCAAGGACAGGGTACCTACGAGCAGTACTTC.

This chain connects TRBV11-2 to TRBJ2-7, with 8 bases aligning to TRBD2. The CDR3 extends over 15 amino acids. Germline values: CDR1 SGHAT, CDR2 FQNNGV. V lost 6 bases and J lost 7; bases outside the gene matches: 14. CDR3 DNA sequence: TGTGCCAGCAGGCCCACTAGCGGCTTCTCGGGAGAGCAGTACTTC. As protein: CASRPTSGFSGEQYF.

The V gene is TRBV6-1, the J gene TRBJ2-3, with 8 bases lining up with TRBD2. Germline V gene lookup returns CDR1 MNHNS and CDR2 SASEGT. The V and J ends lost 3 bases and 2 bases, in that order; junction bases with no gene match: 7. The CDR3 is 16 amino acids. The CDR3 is CASSDYGGGTTDTQYF. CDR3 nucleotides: TGTGCCAGCAGTGATTATGGCGGGGGGACCACAGATACGCAGTATTTT.

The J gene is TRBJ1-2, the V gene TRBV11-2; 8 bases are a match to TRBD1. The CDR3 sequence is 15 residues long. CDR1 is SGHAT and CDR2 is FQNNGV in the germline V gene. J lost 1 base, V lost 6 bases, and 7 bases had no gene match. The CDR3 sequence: CASSRGQGLNYGYTF. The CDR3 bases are TGTGCCAGCAGTCGAGGACAGGGACTTAACTATGGCTACACCTTC.

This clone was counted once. The CDR3: CASSSLGTGGAGEQYF. The CDR3 bases are TGTGCCAGCTCGTCCTTGGGGACAGGGGGCGCGGGCGAGCAGTACTTC. The chain carries TRBV18 and TRBJ2-7; 12 bases align to TRBD1. Trimming cost V 6 bases and J 6 bases; bases outside gene matches: 12. The V gene's germline CDR1 is KGHSH and CDR2 LQKENI. The CDR3 contains 16 residues.

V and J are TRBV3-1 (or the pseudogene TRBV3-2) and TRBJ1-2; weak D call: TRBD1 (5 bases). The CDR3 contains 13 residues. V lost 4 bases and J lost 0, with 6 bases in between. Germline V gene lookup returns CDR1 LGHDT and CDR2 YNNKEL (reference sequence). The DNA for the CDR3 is TGTGCCAGCAGCCCGACAGCTAACTATGGCTACACCTTC. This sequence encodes CASSPTANYGYTF.

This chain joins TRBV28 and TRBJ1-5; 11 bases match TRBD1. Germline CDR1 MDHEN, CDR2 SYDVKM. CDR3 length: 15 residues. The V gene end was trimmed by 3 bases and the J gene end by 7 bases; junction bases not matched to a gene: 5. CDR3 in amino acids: CASSLDRGRRQPQHF. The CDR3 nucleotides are TGTGCCAGCAGTTTGGACAGGGGGCGCAGACAGCCCCAGCATTTT.

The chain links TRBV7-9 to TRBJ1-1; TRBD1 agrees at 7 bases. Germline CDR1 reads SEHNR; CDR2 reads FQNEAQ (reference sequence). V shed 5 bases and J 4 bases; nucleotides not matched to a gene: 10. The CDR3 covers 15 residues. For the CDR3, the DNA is TGTGCCAGCAGCCCCCGGAGACAGGGTCCCACTGAAGCTTTCTTT. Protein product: CASSPRRQGPTEAFF.

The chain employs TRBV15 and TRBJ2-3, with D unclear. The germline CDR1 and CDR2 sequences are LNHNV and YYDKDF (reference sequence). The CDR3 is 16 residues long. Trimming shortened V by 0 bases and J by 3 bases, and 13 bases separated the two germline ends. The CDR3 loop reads CATSRDLGVLTDTQYF. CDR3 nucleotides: TGTGCCACCAGCAGAGATTTGGGCGTACTTACAGATACGCAGTATTTT.

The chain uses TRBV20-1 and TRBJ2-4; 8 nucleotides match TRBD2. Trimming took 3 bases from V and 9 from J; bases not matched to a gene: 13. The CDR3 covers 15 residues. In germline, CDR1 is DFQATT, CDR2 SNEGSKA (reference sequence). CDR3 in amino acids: CSASIPGRAGGIQYF. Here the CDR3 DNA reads TGCAGTGCTAGTATCCCGGGTCGGGCGGGGGGCATTCAGTACTTC.

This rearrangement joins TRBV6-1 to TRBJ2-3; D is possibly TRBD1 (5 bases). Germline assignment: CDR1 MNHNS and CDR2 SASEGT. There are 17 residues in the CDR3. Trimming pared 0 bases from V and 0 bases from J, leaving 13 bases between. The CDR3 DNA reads TGTGCCAGCAGTGAAGCCGTACCAGGGTTTAGCACAGATACGCAGTATTTT. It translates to CASSEAVPGFSTDTQYF.

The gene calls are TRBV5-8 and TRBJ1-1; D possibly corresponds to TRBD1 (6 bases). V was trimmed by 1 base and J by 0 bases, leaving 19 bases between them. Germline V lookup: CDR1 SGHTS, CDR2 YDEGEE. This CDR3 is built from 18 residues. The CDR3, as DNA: TGTGCCAGCAGCTTGTTTTGGGGGCCCCGCAAAATGAACACTGAAGCTTTCTTT. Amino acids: CASSLFWGPRKMNTEAFF.

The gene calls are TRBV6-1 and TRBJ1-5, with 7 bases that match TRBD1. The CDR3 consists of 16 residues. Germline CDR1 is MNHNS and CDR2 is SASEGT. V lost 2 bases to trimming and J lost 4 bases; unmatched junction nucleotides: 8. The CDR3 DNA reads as TGTGCCAGCAGTGAAACTGTGTGGACAGGAAATCAGCCCCAGCATTTT. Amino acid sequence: CASSETVWTGNQPQHF.

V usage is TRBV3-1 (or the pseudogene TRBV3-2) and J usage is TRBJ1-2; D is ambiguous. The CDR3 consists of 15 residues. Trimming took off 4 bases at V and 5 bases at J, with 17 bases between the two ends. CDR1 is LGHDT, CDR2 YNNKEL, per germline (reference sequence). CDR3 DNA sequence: TGTGCCAGCAGCCGAGCAGCGGTGGCCCTTTATGGCTACACCTTC. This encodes CASSRAAVALYGYTF.

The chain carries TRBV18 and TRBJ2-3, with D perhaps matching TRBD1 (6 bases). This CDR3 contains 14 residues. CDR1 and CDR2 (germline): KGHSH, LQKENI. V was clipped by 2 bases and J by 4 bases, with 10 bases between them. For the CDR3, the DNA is TGTGCCAGCTCACCAAGCACAGGGTCAGATACGCAGTATTTT. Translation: CASSPSTGSDTQYF.

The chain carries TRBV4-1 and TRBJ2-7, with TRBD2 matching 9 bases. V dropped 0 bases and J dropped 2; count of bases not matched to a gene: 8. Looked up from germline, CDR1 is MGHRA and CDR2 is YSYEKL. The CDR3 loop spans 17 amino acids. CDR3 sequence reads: CASSQEFVLAGPYEQYF. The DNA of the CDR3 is TGCGCCAGCAGCCAAGAGTTTGTTCTAGCGGGGCCCTACGAGCAGTACTTC.

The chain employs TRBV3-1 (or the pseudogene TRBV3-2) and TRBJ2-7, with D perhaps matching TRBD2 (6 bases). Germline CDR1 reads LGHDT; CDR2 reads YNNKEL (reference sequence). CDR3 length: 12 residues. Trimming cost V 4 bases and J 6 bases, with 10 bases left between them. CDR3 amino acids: CASSPPGGEQYF. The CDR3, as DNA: TGTGCCAGCAGCCCCCCCGGGGGCGAGCAGTACTTC.